The entry below gives a single TCR beta chain sequence along with its context. The data stem from a study of shared clonotypes between healthy human individuals. The data were produced by immunoSEQ multiplex PCR, yet TCRdb's version contains in-frame clones alone and is incomplete. The sample records a few hundred thousand clones, about 96% being singletons. Per the germline V gene, CDR1 is SGHAT and CDR2 is FQNNGV. V was shortened by 3 bases and J by 7 bases, with 10 bases between the two germline ends. The CDR3 is 12 amino acids. Sequenced sample: memory CD8+ T cells sorted from blood. The subset denotes: CD45RO+ cells pooled with CCR7-negative TemRA cells. The source of this sequence is a man aged 25 to 45 in good health. The genes are TRBV11-2 and TRBJ2-7, with D tentatively TRBD1 (5 bases). In nucleotides, the CDR3 is TGTGCCAGCAGCTTTGGCAGGGAAGAGCAGTACTTC. This encodes CASSFGREEQYF.